Listed below are T cell receptor beta chains from one sample, sequenced in a study of early T cells in non-severe SARS-CoV-2 infection. Each CDR3 protein gets one entry after TCRdb re-called the 5' RACE reads with MiXCR. The sample lists around 67,000 distinct CDR3 sequences; 10% to 15% were seen once. The sample taken for sequencing was whole blood. These receptors all come from an adult who was a healthcare worker with PCR-confirmed SARS-CoV-2 infection or an uninfected control (not recorded which). Each CDR3 is given with its conserved first and last residue. A D gene is named only where the DNA matches it firmly. Size values are once, few and many counts, or a class for expanded clones, and some rows have none.

CDR3 protein | CDR3 DNA | J gene | V gene | clone size | D gene
CSLRQGPDTQYF | TGCAGCTTAAGACAGGGGCCAGATACGCAGTATTTT | TRBJ2-3 | TRBV29-1 | few | TRBD1
CASSLGGWAYEQYF | TGTGCCAGCAGTTTAGGTGGTTGGGCCTACGAGCAGTACTTC | TRBJ2-7 | TRBV12-3/TRBV12-4 | few | -
CASSAENYGYTF | TGTGCCAGCAGTGCAGAGAACTATGGCTACACCTTC | TRBJ1-2 | TRBV2 | - | -
CASSTTPLGETQYF | TGTGCCAGCAGCACTACCCCCCTTGGGGAGACCCAGTACTTC | TRBJ2-5 | TRBV7-8 | - | -
CASSQQRESETQYF | TGTGCCAGCAGCCAACAGCGGGAGTCTGAGACCCAGTACTTC | TRBJ2-5 | TRBV3-1 | - | TRBD2
CASSQGRLSTEAFF | TGTGCCAGCAGCCAGGGACGGCTCAGCACTGAAGCTTTCTTT | TRBJ1-1 | TRBV7-3 | many | -
CSASQLTSGRAWNEQFF | TGCAGTGCTAGCCAACTAACTAGCGGGAGGGCCTGGAATGAGCAGTTCTTC | TRBJ2-1 | TRBV20-1 | many | TRBD2
CASSLRSGNTIYF | TGTGCCAGCAGTCTCCGATCTGGAAACACCATATATTTT | TRBJ1-3 | TRBV12-3/TRBV12-4 | many | -
CSVRAGGPYEQYF | TGCAGCGTCCGAGCGGGAGGGCCCTACGAGCAGTACTTC | TRBJ2-7 | TRBV29-1 | many | TRBD2
CASSFSGETQYF | TGTGCCAGCAGCTTCTCCGGGGAGACCCAGTACTTC | TRBJ2-5 | TRBV5-5 | many | -
CSVTPYSTDTQYF | TGCAGCGTTACCCCATATTCCACAGATACGCAGTATTTT | TRBJ2-3 | TRBV29-1 | few | -
CSVEGVVAPWGSYNEQFF | TGCAGCGTTGAAGGGGTCGTGGCCCCCTGGGGCTCCTACAATGAGCAGTTCTTC | TRBJ2-1 | TRBV29-1 | - | -
CSGGTGETQYF | TGCAGCGGCGGAACAGGGGAGACCCAGTACTTC | TRBJ2-5 | TRBV29-1 | few | -
CASRPDRDYGYTF | TGCGCCAGCAGGCCTGACAGGGACTATGGCTACACCTTC | TRBJ1-2 | TRBV5-1 | few | TRBD1
CASSLVWSEQYF | TGTGCCAGCAGCTTAGTTTGGAGCGAGCAGTACTTC | TRBJ2-7 | TRBV7-9 | few | -
CAISELNRKLNTEAFF | TGTGCCATCAGTGAGCTAAACAGGAAACTGAACACTGAAGCTTTCTTT | TRBJ1-1 | TRBV10-3 | many | -
CASSLANADTEAFF | TGTGCCAGCAGCTTAGCGAACGCGGACACTGAAGCTTTCTTT | TRBJ1-1 | TRBV7-9 | - | -
CASSTGRDTEAFF | TGTGCCAGCAGTACGGGACGGGACACTGAAGCTTTCTTT | TRBJ1-1 | TRBV2 | - | -
CASSLLGDSTDTQYF | TGTGCCAGCAGCTTACTTGGAGATAGCACAGATACGCAGTATTTT | TRBJ2-3 | TRBV7-3 | few | -
CASRPGQGSYEQYF | TGTGCCAGCAGGCCGGGACAGGGTTCCTACGAGCAGTACTTC | TRBJ2-7 | TRBV6-1 | many | TRBD1
CASSSDGYGYTF | TGTGCCAGCAGCTCGGACGGATATGGCTACACCTTC | TRBJ1-2 | TRBV5-6 | many | -
CASSHPGLATDTQYF | TGTGCCAGCAGCCACCCGGGACTAGCAACAGATACGCAGTATTTT | TRBJ2-3 | TRBV3-1 | - | TRBD2
CASSARLAGVSDTQYF | TGTGCCAGCAGCGCCAGACTAGCGGGAGTGTCAGATACGCAGTATTTT | TRBJ2-3 | TRBV11-3 | many | TRBD2
CASSLVGQPNTGELFF | TGTGCCAGCAGCTTAGTAGGACAGCCGAACACCGGGGAGCTGTTTTTT | TRBJ2-2 | TRBV7-9 | few | -
CSVEGHTYEQYF | TGCAGCGTAGAAGGACACACCTACGAGCAGTACTTC | TRBJ2-7 | TRBV29-1 | many | -